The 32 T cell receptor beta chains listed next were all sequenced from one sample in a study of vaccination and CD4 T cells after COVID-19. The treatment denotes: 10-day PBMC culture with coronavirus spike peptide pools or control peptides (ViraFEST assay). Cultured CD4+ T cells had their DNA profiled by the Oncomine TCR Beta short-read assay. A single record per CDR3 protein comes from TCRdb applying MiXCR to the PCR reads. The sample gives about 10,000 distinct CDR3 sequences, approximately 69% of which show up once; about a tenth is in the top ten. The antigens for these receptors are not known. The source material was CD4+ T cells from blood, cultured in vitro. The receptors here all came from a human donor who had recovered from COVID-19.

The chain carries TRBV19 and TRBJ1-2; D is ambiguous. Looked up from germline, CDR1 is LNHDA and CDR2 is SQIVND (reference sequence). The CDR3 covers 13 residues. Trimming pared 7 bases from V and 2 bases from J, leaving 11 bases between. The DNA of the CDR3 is TGTGCCAGTACGCCAGGAGCCAACTATGGCTACACCTTC. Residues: CASTPGANYGYTF. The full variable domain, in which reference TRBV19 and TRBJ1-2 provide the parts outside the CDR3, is DGGITQSPKYLFRKEGQNVTLSCEQNLNHDAMYWYRQDPGQGLRLIYYSQIVNDFQKGDIAEGYSVSREKKESFPLTVTSAQKNPTAFYLCASTPGANYGYTFGSGTRLTVV.

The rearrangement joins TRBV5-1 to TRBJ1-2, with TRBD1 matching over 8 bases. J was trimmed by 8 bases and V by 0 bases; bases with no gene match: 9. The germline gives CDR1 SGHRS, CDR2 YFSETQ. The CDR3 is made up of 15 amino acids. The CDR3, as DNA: TGCGCCAGCAGCTTGGAGCGGCAGGGGGCGGGAGGCTACACCTTC. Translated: CASSLERQGAGGYTF.

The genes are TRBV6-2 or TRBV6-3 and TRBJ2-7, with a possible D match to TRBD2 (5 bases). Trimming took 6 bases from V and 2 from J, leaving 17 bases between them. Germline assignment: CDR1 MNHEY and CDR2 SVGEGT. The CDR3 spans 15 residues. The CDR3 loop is CASSLQLGITYEQYF. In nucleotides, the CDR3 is TGTGCCAGCAGCCTACAACTAGGGATCACCTACGAGCAGTACTTC.

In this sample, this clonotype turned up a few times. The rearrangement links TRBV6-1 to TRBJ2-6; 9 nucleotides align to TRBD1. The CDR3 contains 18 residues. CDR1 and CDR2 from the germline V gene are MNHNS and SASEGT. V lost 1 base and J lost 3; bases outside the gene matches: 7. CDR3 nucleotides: TGTGCCAGCAGTGAAGTACATGGACAGGGGTTTGGGGCCAACGTCCTGACTTTC. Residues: CASSEVHGQGFGANVLTF.

As DNA, the CDR3 is TGTGCCAGCTCCCCGAGCGGGGTTAGGGATACGCAGTATTTT. This gives the protein CASSPSGVRDTQYF. V usage is TRBV2 and J usage is TRBJ2-3, with 7 bases matching TRBD2. CDR3 length equals 14 residues. The ends lost 8 bases at V and 6 bases at J; junction bases unmatched: 11. Germline CDR1 and CDR2: SNHLY and FYNNEI.

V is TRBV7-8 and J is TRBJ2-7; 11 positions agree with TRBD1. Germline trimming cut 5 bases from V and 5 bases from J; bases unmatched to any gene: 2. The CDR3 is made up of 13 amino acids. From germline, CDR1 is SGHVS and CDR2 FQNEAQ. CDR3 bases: TGTGCCAGCAGCAGGGACAGGGGGGACGAGCAGTACTTC. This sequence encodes CASSRDRGDEQYF.

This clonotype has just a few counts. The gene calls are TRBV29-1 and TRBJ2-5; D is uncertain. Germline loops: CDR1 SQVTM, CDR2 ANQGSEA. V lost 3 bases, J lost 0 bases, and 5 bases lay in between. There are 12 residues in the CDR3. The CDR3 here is CSVDSDQETQYF. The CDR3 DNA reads TGCAGCGTTGACAGCGACCAAGAGACCCAGTACTTC.

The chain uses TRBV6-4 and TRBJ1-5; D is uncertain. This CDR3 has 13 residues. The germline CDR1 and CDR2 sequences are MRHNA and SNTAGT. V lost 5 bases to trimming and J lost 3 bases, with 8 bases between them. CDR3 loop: CASSPEPNQPQHF. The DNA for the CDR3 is TGTGCCAGCAGTCCAGAGCCCAATCAGCCCCAGCATTTT.

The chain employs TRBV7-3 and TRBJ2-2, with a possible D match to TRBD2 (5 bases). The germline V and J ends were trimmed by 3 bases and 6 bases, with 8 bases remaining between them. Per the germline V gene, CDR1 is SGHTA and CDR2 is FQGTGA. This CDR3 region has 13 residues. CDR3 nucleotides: TGTGCCAGCAGCTTCTCGAGGGCCGGGGAGCTGTTTTTT. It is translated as CASSFSRAGELFF. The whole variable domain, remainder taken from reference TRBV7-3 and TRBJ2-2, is GAGVSQTPSNKVTEKGKYVELRCDPISGHTALYWYRQSLGQGPEFLIYFQGTGAADDSGLPNDRFFAVRPEGSVSTLKIQRTERGDSAVYLCASSFSRAGELFFGEGSRLTVL.

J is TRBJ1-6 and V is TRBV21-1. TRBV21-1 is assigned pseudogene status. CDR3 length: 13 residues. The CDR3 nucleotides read TGTGCCCCACGGGGCTCCTATAATTCACCCCTCCACTTT. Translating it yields CAPRGSYNSPLHF.

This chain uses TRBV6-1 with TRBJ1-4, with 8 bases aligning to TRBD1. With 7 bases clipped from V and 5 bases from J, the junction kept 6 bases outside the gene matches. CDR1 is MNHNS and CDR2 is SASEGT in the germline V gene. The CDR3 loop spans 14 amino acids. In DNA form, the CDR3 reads TGTGCCAGCAATCTTGACAGGGGAAATGAAAAACTGTTTTTT. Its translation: CASNLDRGNEKLFF.

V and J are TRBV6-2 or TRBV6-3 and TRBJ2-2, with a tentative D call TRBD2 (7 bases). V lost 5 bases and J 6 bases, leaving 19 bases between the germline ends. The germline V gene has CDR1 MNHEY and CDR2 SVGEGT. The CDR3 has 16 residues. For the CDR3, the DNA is TGTGCCAGCAGTCGTTCGACTAGCAGGGGACCCGGGGAGCTGTTTTTT. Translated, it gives CASSRSTSRGPGELFF.

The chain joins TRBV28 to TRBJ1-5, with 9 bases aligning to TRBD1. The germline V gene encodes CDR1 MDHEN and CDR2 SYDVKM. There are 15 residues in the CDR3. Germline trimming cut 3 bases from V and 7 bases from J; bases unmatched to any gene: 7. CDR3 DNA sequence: TGTGCCAGCAGTTTTCGGGACAGGGTAGGCCAGCCCCAGCATTTT. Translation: CASSFRDRVGQPQHF. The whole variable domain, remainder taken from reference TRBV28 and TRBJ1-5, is DVKVTQSSRYLVKRTGEKVFLECVQDMDHENMFWYRQDPGLGLRLIYFSYDVKMKEKGDIPEGYSVSREKKERFSLILESASTNQTSMYLCASSFRDRVGQPQHFGDGTRLSIL.

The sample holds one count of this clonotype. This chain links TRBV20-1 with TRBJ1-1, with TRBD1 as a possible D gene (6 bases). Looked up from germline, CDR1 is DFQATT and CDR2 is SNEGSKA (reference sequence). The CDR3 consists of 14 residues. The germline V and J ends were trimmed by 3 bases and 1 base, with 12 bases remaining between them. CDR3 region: CSARQPGANTEAFF. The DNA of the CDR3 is TGCAGTGCTAGGCAACCAGGGGCGAACACTGAAGCTTTCTTT.

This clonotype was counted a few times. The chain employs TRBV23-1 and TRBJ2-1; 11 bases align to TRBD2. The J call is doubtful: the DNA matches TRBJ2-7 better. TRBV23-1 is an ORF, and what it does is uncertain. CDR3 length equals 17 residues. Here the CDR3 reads CASSHLPRLAGGHEQYF. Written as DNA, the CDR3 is TGCGCCAGCAGTCACCTACCTCGATTAGCGGGGGGGCACGAGCAGTACTTC.

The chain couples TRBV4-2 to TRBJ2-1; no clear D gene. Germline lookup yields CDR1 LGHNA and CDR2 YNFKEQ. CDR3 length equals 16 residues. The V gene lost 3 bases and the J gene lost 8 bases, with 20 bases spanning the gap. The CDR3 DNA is TGTGCCAGCAGCCATGACGCAGCTACCCAGACCGATGAGCAGTTCTTC. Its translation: CASSHDAATQTDEQFF.

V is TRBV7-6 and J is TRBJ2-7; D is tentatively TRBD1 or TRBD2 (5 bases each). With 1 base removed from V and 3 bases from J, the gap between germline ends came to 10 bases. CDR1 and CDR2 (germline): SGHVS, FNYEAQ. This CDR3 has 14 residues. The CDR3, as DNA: TGTGCCAGCAGCTTAGGAGGGGAAGGCTACGAGCAGTACTTC. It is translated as CASSLGGEGYEQYF.

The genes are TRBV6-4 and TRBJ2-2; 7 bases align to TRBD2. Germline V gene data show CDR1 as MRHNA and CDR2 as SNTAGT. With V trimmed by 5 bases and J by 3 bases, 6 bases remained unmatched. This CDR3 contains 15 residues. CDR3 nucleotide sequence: TGTGCCAGCAGTACCCCTAGCGGTCACACCGGGGAGCTGTTTTTT. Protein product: CASSTPSGHTGELFF.

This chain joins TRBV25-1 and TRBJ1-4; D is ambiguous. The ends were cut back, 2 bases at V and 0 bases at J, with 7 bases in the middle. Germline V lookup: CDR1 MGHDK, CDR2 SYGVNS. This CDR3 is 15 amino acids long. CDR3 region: CASSELHTTNEKLFF. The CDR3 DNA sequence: TGTGCCAGCAGTGAACTCCACACAACTAATGAAAAACTGTTTTTT.

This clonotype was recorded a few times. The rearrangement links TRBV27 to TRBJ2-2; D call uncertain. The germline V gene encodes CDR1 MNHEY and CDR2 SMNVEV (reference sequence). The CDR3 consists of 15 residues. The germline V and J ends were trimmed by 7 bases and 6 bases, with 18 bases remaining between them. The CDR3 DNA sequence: TGTGCCAGCAAAGGGAACTCGGCAATGGCCGGGGAGCTGTTTTTT. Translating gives CASKGNSAMAGELFF.

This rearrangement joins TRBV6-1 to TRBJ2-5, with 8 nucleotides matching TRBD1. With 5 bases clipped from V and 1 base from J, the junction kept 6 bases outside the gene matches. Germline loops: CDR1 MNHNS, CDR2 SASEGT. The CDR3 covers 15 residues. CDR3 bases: TGTGCCAGCAGTCCACAGGGGGTACCCCAAGAGACCCAGTACTTC. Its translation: CASSPQGVPQETQYF.

The CDR3 nucleotides read TGTGCCAGCAGCCCCAGGAGAGACAGGGTCCCCGGGGAGCTGTTTTTT. Translated: CASSPRRDRVPGELFF. This chain uses TRBV5-4 with TRBJ2-2; the match to TRBD1 covers 7 bases. Germline CDR1 and CDR2: SGHNT and YYREEE (reference sequence). V lost 4 bases, J lost 6 bases, and 12 bases stayed unmatched. This CDR3 is 16 amino acids long. Full variable domain (outside the CDR3, taken from reference TRBV5-4 and TRBJ2-2): ETGVTQSPTHLIKTRGQQVTLRCSSQSGHNTVSWYQQALGQGPQFIFQYYREEENGRGNFPPRFSGLQFPNYSSELNVNALELDDSALYLCASSPRRDRVPGELFFGEGSRLTVL.

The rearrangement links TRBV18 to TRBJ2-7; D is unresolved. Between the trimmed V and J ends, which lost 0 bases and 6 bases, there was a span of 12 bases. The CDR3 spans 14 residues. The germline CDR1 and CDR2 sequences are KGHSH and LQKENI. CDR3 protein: CASSPPRDPLEQYF. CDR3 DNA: TGTGCCAGCTCACCACCGAGAGACCCCCTCGAGCAGTACTTC.

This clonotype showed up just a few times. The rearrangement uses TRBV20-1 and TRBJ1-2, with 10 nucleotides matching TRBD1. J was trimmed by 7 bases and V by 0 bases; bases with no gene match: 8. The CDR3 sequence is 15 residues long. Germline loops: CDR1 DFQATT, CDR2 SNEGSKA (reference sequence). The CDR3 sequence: CSARESADRGIGYTF. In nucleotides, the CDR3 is TGCAGTGCTAGAGAGTCTGCGGACAGGGGGATTGGCTACACCTTC.

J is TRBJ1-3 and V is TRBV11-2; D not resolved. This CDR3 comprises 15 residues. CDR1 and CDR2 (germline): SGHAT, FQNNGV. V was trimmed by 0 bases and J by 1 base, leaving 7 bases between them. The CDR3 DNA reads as TGTGCCAGCAGCTTAGACGTGATTTCTGGAAACACCATATATTTT. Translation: CASSLDVISGNTIYF.

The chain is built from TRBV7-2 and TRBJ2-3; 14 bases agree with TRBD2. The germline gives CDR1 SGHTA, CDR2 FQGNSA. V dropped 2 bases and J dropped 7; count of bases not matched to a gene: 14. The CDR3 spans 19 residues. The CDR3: CASSLILGTSGSPPYTQYF. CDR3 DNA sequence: TGTGCCAGCAGCTTAATCCTTGGGACTAGCGGGAGCCCCCCATATACGCAGTATTTT.

This chain's CDR3 is CASSEASTAQETQYF. CDR3 in DNA: TGTGCCAGCAGTGAAGCGTCGACGGCCCAAGAGACCCAGTACTTC. This rearrangement joins TRBV6-1 to TRBJ2-5; no firm D call. Germline lookup yields CDR1 MNHNS and CDR2 SASEGT. This CDR3 is 15 amino acids long. Trimming removed 0 bases at V and 1 base at J, with 9 bases between.

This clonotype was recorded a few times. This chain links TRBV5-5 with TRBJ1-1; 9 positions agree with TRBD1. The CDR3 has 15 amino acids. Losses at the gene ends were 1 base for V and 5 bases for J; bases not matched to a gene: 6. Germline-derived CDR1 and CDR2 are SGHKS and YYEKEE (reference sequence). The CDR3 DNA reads TGTGCCAGCAGCTTGCTGACAGGGGGTGGAACTGAAGCTTTCTTT. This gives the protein CASSLLTGGGTEAFF.

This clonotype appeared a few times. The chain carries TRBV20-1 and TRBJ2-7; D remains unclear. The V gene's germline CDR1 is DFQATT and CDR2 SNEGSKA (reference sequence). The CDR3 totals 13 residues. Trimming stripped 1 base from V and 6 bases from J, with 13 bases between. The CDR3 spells CSARVPTGLEQYF. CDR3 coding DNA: TGCAGTGCTAGAGTTCCCACGGGCCTCGAGCAGTACTTC.

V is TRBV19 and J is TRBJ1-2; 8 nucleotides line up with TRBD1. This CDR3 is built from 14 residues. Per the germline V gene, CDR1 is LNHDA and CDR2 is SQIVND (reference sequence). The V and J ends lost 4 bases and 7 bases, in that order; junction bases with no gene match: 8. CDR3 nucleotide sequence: TGTGCCAGTAGTACCGGGCAGGGGGCCTCTGGCTACACCTTC. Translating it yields CASSTGQGASGYTF.

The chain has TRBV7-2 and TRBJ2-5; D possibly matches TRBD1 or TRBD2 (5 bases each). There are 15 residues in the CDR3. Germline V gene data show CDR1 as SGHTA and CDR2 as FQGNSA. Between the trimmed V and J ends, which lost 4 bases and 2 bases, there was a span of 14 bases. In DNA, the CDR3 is TGTGCCAGCAGCTCTGGGACGGCGTTACAAGAGACCCAGTACTTC. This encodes CASSSGTALQETQYF. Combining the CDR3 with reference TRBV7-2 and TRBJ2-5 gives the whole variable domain GAGVSQSPSNKVTEKGKDVELRCDPISGHTALYWYRQSLGQGLEFLIYFQGNSAPDKSGLPSDRFSAERTGGSVSTLTIQRTQQEDSAVYLCASSSGTALQETQYFGPGTRLLVL.

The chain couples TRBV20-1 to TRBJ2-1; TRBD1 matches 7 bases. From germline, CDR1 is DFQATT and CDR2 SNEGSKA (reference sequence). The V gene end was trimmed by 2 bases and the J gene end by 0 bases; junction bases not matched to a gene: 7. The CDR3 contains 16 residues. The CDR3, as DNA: TGCAGTGCTAGAACACCGACAGGGAGCTCCTACAATGAGCAGTTCTTC. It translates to CSARTPTGSSYNEQFF.